These T cell receptor beta chains were read from a single sample in a study of blood T cell repertoires in COVID-19. Data came from immunoSEQ multiplex PCR; TCRdb stores just in-frame clones and leaves some out. The sample has a few hundred thousand clones, around nine tenths seen once. The specimen sequenced was PBMCs or T cells enriched from blood (not recorded which). The source of these receptors is a woman in her thirties or forties who had recovered from COVID-19. CDR3s include the opening cysteine and the closing phenylalanine or tryptophan. The D gene is left open where the match is weak. Not all rows give a size; the values are once, few, many and, for expanded clones, a class.

d_call	v_call	clone_size	j_call	cdr3_nt	cdr3_aa
TRBD1	TRBV18	.	TRBJ1-5	TGTGCCAGCTCACCTTACAGGGGGTTGGATCAGCCCCAGCATTTT	CASSPYRGLDQPQHF
.	TRBV19	.	TRBJ2-1	TGTGCCAGTAGTCTCGGCGGGATCAATGAGCAGTTCTTC	CASSLGGINEQFF
TRBD2	TRBV19	few	TRBJ2-1	TGTGCCAGTAGTCCCAAGCTAGCGGGACTCTCCTACAATGAGCAGTTCTTC	CASSPKLAGLSYNEQFF
.	TRBV11-3	.	TRBJ2-1	TGTGCCAGCAGCTTCGACCCTCCTGGAGGTGAGCAGTTCTTC	CASSFDPPGGEQFF
TRBD1	TRBV5-1	.	TRBJ1-2	TGCGCCAGCAGCTTTAACCCCAGGGGGATTAAAGGAGGCTACACCTTC	CASSFNPRGIKGGYTF
TRBD1	TRBV5-1	.	TRBJ1-2	TGCGCCAGCAGCTTGGAACAGGGGGCCCTTGGCTATGGCTACACCTTC	CASSLEQGALGYGYTF
TRBD2	TRBV15	.	TRBJ2-5	TGTGCCACCAGCAGACCAGGACTAGCGGGAGAGACCCAGTACTTC	CATSRPGLAGETQYF
.	TRBV2	.	TRBJ1-5	TGTGCCAGCAGTGAAATCGGGGGACTAGATCAGCCCCAGCATTTT	CASSEIGGLDQPQHF
.	TRBV20-1	.	TRBJ2-7	TGCAGTGCTAGAAGCCACGAGCAGTACTTC	CSARSHEQYF
TRBD2	TRBV10-3	.	TRBJ2-1	TGTGCCATCAGTGTACCGGGACTAGGTACAGTTGATGAGCAGTTCTTC	CAISVPGLGTVDEQFF
TRBD1	TRBV5-1	.	TRBJ2-7	TGCGCCAGCAGCTTGCCCGGGACAGGGCCCCACGAGCAGTACTTC	CASSLPGTGPHEQYF
.	TRBV4-1	.	TRBJ1-2	TGCGCCAGCAGCCAACCGGAGGCTGGTGGGGTTGTGCCGCAAGGCTATGGCTACACCTTC	CASSQPEAGGVVPQGYGYTF
.	TRBV19	.	TRBJ1-3	TGTGCCAGTAGTATTTGGAGGGCCGACCTCTCTGGAAACACCATATATTTT	CASSIWRADLSGNTIYF
TRBD2	TRBV29-1	.	TRBJ2-3	TGCAGCGTTGAACGGCGCCTAGCGGGCAACACAGATACGCAGTATTTT	CSVERRLAGNTDTQYF
TRBD1	TRBV29-1	.	TRBJ1-1	TGCAGCGTTGACGGCAGGCAGGGGACAGGGCGACTGAACACTGAAGCTTTCTTT	CSVDGRQGTGRLNTEAFF
.	TRBV20-1	.	TRBJ1-2	TGCAGTGCTCGTAATGTCGATGGCTACACCTTC	CSARNVDGYTF
TRBD1	TRBV6-5	.	TRBJ1-2	TGTGCCAGCACTGGGACAGTCTATGGCTACACCTTC	CASTGTVYGYTF
TRBD2	TRBV7-9	.	TRBJ2-3	TGTGCCAGCAGCCTCGGCCCTACTAGCGGGAGTTGGTATTTT	CASSLGPTSGSWYF
.	TRBV7-8	few	TRBJ1-3	TGTGCCAGCAGCTTACCGCCCAAGGGAGTTGGAAACACCATATATTTT	CASSLPPKGVGNTIYF
.	TRBV4-1	once	TRBJ2-1	TGCGCCAGCAGCCAAGTAACAGTGGACAATGAGCAGTTCTTC	CASSQVTVDNEQFF
.	TRBV3-1/TRBV3-2	.	TRBJ1-2	TGTGCCAGCAGCCAAGGTGACATGATTGGCTACACCTTC	CASSQGDMIGYTF
.	TRBV7-9	.	TRBJ1-1	TGTGCCAGCAGCCGACGACAGATTACTGAAGCTTTCTTT	CASSRRQITEAFF
TRBD2	TRBV19	.	TRBJ2-1	TGTGCCAGTAGTATACCCAGCGGGAGGGGGTACAATGAGCAGTTCTTC	CASSIPSGRGYNEQFF
.	TRBV6-2/TRBV6-3	.	TRBJ1-1	TGTGCCAGCAGTTCCCTAGCGGACGTCGCTTTCTTT	CASSSLADVAFF
.	TRBV3-1/TRBV3-2	.	TRBJ2-1	TGTGCCAGCAGCCAAGCAAGGAGCTCCTACAATGAGCAGTTCTTC	CASSQARSSYNEQFF
.	TRBV29-1	.	TRBJ2-1	TGCAGCGTTGAATACTTTCATGGCAATGAGCAGTTCTTC	CSVEYFHGNEQFF
TRBD1	TRBV5-1	.	TRBJ2-1	TGCGCCAGCAGCTTGGATGGGACAGGGTTGGATGAGCAGTTCTTC	CASSLDGTGLDEQFF
.	TRBV5-6	.	TRBJ2-7	TGTGCCAGCGCCCGACGCCGGGGGTTTAAGTACGAGCAGTACTTC	CASARRRGFKYEQYF
TRBD1	TRBV3-1/TRBV3-2	.	TRBJ2-7	TGTGCCAGCAGCCAGGACGCCGGGACAGCCCACGAGCAGTACTTC	CASSQDAGTAHEQYF
.	TRBV7-2	.	TRBJ2-7	TGTGCCAGCACCGAGCCAGGGTACGAGCAGTACTTC	CASTEPGYEQYF
.	TRBV10-3	.	TRBJ1-5	TGTGCCATCAGTGAGTCTGGAGACAGAGATCAGCCCCAGCATTTT	CAISESGDRDQPQHF
TRBD1	TRBV12-5	.	TRBJ2-6	TGTGCTAGTGGTTTGCCCGTCCGGGACAGGGGGTCTGGGGCCAACGTCCTGACTTTC	CASGLPVRDRGSGANVLTF
TRBD1	TRBV4-1	.	TRBJ1-3	TGCGCCAGCAGCCAGCGACAGGGGTTAATTGGAAACACCATATATTTT	CASSQRQGLIGNTIYF
TRBD1	TRBV5-4	.	TRBJ2-3	TGTGCCAGCAGCAGGACAGGGTCAGATACGCAGTATTTT	CASSRTGSDTQYF
TRBD1	TRBV5-1	.	TRBJ1-2	TGCGCCAGCAGCTTCGGGACAGCCAACTATGGCTACACCTTC	CASSFGTANYGYTF
TRBD1	TRBV7-9	.	TRBJ1-3	TGTGCCAGCAGCTTAGGAGGCACAGGGGACAACACCATATATTTT	CASSLGGTGDNTIYF
.	TRBV3-1/TRBV3-2	.	TRBJ2-2	TGTGCCAGCAGCCAACGGGACTTCGGCGGGGAGCTGTTTTTT	CASSQRDFGGELFF
.	TRBV5-1	.	TRBJ1-4	TGCGCCAGCAGCTTAACAGGAACCCGCAGTGAAAAACTGTTTTTT	CASSLTGTRSEKLFF
TRBD2	TRBV27	.	TRBJ2-3	TGTGCCAGCAGTTACGGGGGGACCCGCACAGATACGCAGTATTTT	CASSYGGTRTDTQYF
TRBD1	TRBV2	.	TRBJ1-5	TGTGCCAGCAGTGCCAGGACAGGGGATCAGCCCCAGCATTTT	CASSARTGDQPQHF
TRBD2	TRBV11-3	.	TRBJ2-5	TGTGCCAGCAGCTTTACTAGCGGGAGGGCCGAGGAGACCCAGTACTTC	CASSFTSGRAEETQYF
.	TRBV6-2/TRBV6-3	.	TRBJ2-7	TGTGCCAGCAGCACCCCGGGGTCGCGGCCCTCCTACGAGCAGTACTTC	CASSTPGSRPSYEQYF
.	TRBV5-7	.	TRBJ1-3	TGTGCCAGCAGCTTGGGAGTCTCTGGAAACACCATATATTTT	CASSLGVSGNTIYF
TRBD2	TRBV29-1	once	TRBJ2-7	TGCAGCGTTGAAGATCGTAGCGGGGGAATCTACGAGCAGTACTTC	CSVEDRSGGIYEQYF